The 7 T cell receptor beta chains listed next were all sequenced from one sample in a study of cytomegalovirus exposure and HLA in healthy donors. The PCR used 60 Vbeta and 13 Jbeta primers. Sequencing was performed with immunoSEQ multiplex PCR; in TCRdb, only in-frame clones are kept and a portion is missing. The table lists 80,000 to 100,000 clones, 69% of them singletons. Sequencing was carried out using PBMCs. The receptors shown here come from a female donor in good health and CMV-seronegative.

The gene calls are TRBV7-2 and TRBJ2-1; 7 nucleotides match TRBD1. With 3 bases clipped from V and 0 bases from J, the junction kept 2 bases outside the gene matches. Germline CDR1 SGHTA, CDR2 FQGNSA. This CDR3 comprises 15 residues. This chain's CDR3 is CASSLTGSSYNEQFF. The CDR3 DNA reads TGTGCCAGCAGCTTGACAGGGAGCTCCTACAATGAGCAGTTCTTC.

The V call is TRBV13, the J call TRBJ2-1; 14 bases match TRBD2. This CDR3 has 18 residues. Trimming cost V 3 bases and J 2 bases; bases outside gene matches: 6. Germline CDR1 and CDR2: PRHDT and FYEKMQ (reference sequence). CDR3 DNA sequence: TGTGCCAGCAGCTTGACTAGCGGGAGGGCCTTGACCTACAATGAGCAGTTCTTC. Amino acids: CASSLTSGRALTYNEQFF.

The gene calls are TRBV2 and TRBJ1-1; 8 bases are a match to TRBD1. The CDR3 extends over 12 amino acids. Germline V gene lookup returns CDR1 SNHLY and CDR2 FYNNEI. The V segment lost 5 bases and the J segment 6 bases; nucleotides outside the gene matches: 2. The chain's CDR3 is CASSPQGAEAFF. CDR3 nucleotides: TGTGCCAGCAGTCCACAGGGGGCTGAAGCTTTCTTT.

This clone was counted a few times. V is TRBV10-3 and J is TRBJ2-7; 12 bases fit TRBD2. V gave up 2 bases and J gave up 5 bases; unmatched junction bases: 1. CDR1 ENHRY and CDR2 SYGVKD come from the germline V gene. This CDR3 is built from 14 residues. CDR3 bases: TGTGCCATCAGTGAGCTAGCGGGGGGGCACGAGCAGTACTTC. Translation gives CAISELAGGHEQYF.

The genes are TRBV7-3 and TRBJ1-5, with TRBD1 identical over 7 bases. The V gene's germline CDR1 is SGHTA and CDR2 FQGTGA. The CDR3 is 13 residues long. V was clipped by 4 bases and J by 5 bases; unmatched bases: 2. Written as DNA, the CDR3 is TGTGCCAGCAGCTCCGACAGGGATCAGCCCCAGCATTTT. Protein product: CASSSDRDQPQHF.

The CDR3 protein is CAWGRGGSYNEQFF. The DNA for the CDR3 is TGTGCCTGGGGGCGAGGGGGCTCCTACAATGAGCAGTTCTTC. The chain carries TRBV30 and TRBJ2-1; perhaps TRBD1 as D (6 bases). Germline V CDR1 and CDR2: GTSNPN, SVGIG (reference sequence). The CDR3 totals 14 residues. With 5 bases removed from V and 0 bases from J, the gap between germline ends came to 11 bases.

The rearrangement uses TRBV19 and TRBJ1-5; the match to TRBD1 covers 8 bases. Germline CDR1 and CDR2: LNHDA and SQIVND (reference sequence). This CDR3 is built from 15 residues. V trimming: 6 bases; J trimming: 5 bases; junction bases outside the gene matches: 9. The CDR3 is CASSSDRATYQPQHF. The CDR3 DNA reads TGTGCCAGTAGCTCGGACAGGGCTACTTATCAGCCCCAGCATTTT. The full variable domain, its missing parts supplied by reference TRBV19 and TRBJ1-5, is DGGITQSPKYLFRKEGQNVTLSCEQNLNHDAMYWYRQDPGQGLRLIYYSQIVNDFQKGDIAEGYSVSREKKESFPLTVTSAQKNPTAFYLCASSSDRATYQPQHFGDGTRLSIL.